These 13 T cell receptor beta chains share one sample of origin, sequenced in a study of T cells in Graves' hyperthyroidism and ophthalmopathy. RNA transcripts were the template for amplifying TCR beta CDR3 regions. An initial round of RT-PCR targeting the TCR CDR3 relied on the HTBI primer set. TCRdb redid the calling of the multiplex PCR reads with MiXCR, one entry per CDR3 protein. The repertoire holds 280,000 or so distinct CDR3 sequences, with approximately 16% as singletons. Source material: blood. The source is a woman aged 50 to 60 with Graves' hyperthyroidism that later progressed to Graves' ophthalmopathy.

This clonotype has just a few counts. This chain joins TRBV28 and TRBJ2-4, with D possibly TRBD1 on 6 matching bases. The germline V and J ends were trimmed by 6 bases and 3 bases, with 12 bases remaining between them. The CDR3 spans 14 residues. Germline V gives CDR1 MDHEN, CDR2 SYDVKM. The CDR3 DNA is TGTGCCAGCAGACAGGGCTATGGCAAAAACATTCAGTACTTC. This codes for CASRQGYGKNIQYF.

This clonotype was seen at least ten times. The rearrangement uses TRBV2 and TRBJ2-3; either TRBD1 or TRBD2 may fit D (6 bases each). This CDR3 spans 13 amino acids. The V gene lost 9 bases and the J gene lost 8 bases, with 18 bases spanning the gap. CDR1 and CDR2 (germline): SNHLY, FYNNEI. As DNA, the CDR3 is TGTGCCAGACAGGGACTCGCAGATGGTACGCAGTATTTT. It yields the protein CARQGLADGTQYF.

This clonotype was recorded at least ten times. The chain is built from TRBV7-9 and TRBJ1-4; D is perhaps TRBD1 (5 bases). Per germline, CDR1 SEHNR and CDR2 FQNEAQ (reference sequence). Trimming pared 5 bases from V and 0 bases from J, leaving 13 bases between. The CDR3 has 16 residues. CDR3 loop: CASSRGGGTTNEKLFF. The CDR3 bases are TGTGCCAGCAGCCGCGGTGGGGGAACAACTAATGAAAAACTGTTTTTT.

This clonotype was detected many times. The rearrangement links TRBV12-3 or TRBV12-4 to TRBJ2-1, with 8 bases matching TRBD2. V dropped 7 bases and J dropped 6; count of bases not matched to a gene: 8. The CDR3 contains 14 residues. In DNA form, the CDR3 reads TGTGCCAGCATTCCAGCGGGGGCCTCCAATGAGCAGTTCTTC. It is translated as CASIPAGASNEQFF.

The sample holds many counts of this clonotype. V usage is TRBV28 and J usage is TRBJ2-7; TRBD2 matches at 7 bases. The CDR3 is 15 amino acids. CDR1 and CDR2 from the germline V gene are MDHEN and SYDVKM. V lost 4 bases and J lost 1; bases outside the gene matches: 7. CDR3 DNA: TGTGCCAGCAGTTGGGGGGGGACCCAATCCTACGAGCAGTACTTC. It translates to CASSWGGTQSYEQYF.

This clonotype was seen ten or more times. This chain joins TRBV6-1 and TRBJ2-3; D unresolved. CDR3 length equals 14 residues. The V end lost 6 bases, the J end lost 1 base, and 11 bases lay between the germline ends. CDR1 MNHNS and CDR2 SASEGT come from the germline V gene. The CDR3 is CASSIRAGTDTQYF. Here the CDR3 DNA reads TGTGCCAGCAGCATACGGGCAGGCACAGATACGCAGTATTTT.

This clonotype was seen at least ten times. CDR3 loop: CASSPQGSTDTQYF. The CDR3 nucleotides are TGTGCCAGCAGTCCACAGGGAAGCACAGATACGCAGTATTTT. The chain couples TRBV2 to TRBJ2-3; the D gene is possibly TRBD1 (6 bases). Germline V CDR1 and CDR2: SNHLY, FYNNEI. The V end lost 5 bases, the J end lost 0 bases, and 9 bases lay between the germline ends. The CDR3 contains 14 residues.

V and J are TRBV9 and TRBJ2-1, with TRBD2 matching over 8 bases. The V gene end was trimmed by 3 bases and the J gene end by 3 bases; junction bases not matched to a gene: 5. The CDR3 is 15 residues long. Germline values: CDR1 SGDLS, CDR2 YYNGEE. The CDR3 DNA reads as TGTGCCAGCAGCGCTACCGGGACTAGCTACAATGAGCAGTTCTTC. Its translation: CASSATGTSYNEQFF.

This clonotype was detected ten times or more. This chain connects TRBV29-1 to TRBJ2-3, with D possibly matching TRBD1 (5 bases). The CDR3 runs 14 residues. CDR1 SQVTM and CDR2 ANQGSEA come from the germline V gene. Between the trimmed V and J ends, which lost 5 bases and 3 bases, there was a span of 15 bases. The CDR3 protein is CSVSNQGGTDTQYF. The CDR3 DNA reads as TGCAGCGTTTCGAATCAGGGTGGGACAGATACGCAGTATTTT.

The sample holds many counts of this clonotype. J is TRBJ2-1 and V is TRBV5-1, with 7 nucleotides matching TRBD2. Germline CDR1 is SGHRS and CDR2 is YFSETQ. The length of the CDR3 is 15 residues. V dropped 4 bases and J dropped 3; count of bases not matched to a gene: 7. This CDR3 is CASSPGTTFYNEQFF. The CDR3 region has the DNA TGCGCCAGCAGCCCCGGGACTACTTTCTACAATGAGCAGTTCTTC.

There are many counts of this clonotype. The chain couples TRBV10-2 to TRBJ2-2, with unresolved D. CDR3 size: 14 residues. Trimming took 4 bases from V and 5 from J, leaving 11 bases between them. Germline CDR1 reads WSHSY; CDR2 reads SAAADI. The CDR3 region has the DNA TGCGCCAGCAGTGTGGGCCGACTGACCGGGGAGCTGTTTTTT. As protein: CASSVGRLTGELFF.

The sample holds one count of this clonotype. In DNA form, the CDR3 reads TGTGCCAGCAAGGCAGGCTCGAGCTCCTACAATGAGCAGTTCTTC. Translating it yields CASKAGSSSYNEQFF. This sequence joins TRBV11-2 and TRBJ2-1; D is undetermined. The CDR3 runs to 15 residues. CDR1 and CDR2 from the germline V gene are SGHAT and FQNNGV. Trimming removed 7 bases from V and 0 bases from J, with 13 bases in between.

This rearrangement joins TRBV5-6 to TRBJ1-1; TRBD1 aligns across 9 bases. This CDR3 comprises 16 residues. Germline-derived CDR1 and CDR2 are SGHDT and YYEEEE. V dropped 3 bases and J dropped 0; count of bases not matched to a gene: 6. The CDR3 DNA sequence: TGTGCCAGCAGCTCTCCGTGGACAGGGGTGAACACTGAAGCTTTCTTT. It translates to CASSSPWTGVNTEAFF.